A selection of T cell receptor beta chains follows, all from one sample in a study of tumor-infiltrating lymphocytes in localized non-small cell lung cancer. The method was immunoSEQ multiplex PCR; TCRdb's version includes in-frame clones alone and lacks a portion of them. The repertoire includes over 10,000 clones, 70% to 85% of them detected once, and 12% sits in the top ten. The sequenced sample consisted of uninvolved lung tissue not adjacent to the tumor. Source of these receptors: a human donor with non-small cell lung cancer. Each CDR3 is given with its conserved first and last residue. The D gene is left open where the match is weak. Clone sizes are given selectively: once, few, many, or a class where the clone is expanded.

D gene: TRBD1; V gene: TRBV27; clone size: -; J gene: TRBJ1-6; CDR3 DNA: TGTGCCAGCAGGCCCCCGGGACAGGGTAACTCACCCCTCCACTTT; CDR3 protein: CASRPPGQGNSPLHF
D gene: -; V gene: TRBV5-1; clone size: -; J gene: TRBJ2-1; CDR3 DNA: TGCGCCAGCAGCTTAGAAGGACAGCTTGAGTTCTTC; CDR3 protein: CASSLEGQLEFF
D gene: TRBD2; V gene: TRBV4-3; clone size: -; J gene: TRBJ2-3; CDR3 DNA: TGCGCCAGCAGCCAAGACCTAGCGGGGGGACCTAGCACAGATACGCAGTATTTT; CDR3 protein: CASSQDLAGGPSTDTQYF
D gene: TRBD1; V gene: TRBV29-1; clone size: -; J gene: TRBJ2-2; CDR3 DNA: TGCAGCGGCCTCCGGGACAGGGGTGCGTGGGGCACCGGGGAGCTGTTTTTT; CDR3 protein: CSGLRDRGAWGTGELFF
D gene: -; V gene: TRBV2; clone size: few; J gene: TRBJ1-3; CDR3 DNA: TGTGCCAGCAGTTATACAGGGTCTGGAAACACCATATATTTT; CDR3 protein: CASSYTGSGNTIYF
D gene: TRBD1; V gene: TRBV19; clone size: -; J gene: TRBJ1-1; CDR3 DNA: TGTGCCAGCCTACCGACAGGGGACACTGAAGCTTTCTTT; CDR3 protein: CASLPTGDTEAFF
D gene: -; V gene: TRBV7-6; clone size: -; J gene: TRBJ2-3; CDR3 DNA: TGTGCCAGCAGCTTAGTGGGCCTTAGGGGAGATACGCAGTATTTT; CDR3 protein: CASSLVGLRGDTQYF
D gene: -; V gene: TRBV2; clone size: -; J gene: TRBJ2-5; CDR3 DNA: TGTGCCAGCCGAACACAAGAGACCCAGTACTTC; CDR3 protein: CASRTQETQYF
D gene: -; V gene: TRBV7-8; clone size: large; J gene: TRBJ1-3; CDR3 DNA: TGTGCCAGCAGCTTAGCGACAGTCAGAGACTCTGGAAACACCATATATTTT; CDR3 protein: CASSLATVRDSGNTIYF
D gene: -; V gene: TRBV7-9; clone size: -; J gene: TRBJ1-2; CDR3 DNA: TGTGCCATCCCACAGCAAAACTATGGCTACACCTTC; CDR3 protein: CAIPQQNYGYTF
D gene: -; V gene: TRBV5-5; clone size: -; J gene: TRBJ2-7; CDR3 DNA: TGTGCCAGCAGCTTGGCAAGAGACCGACCGCACACCTACGAGCAGTACTTC; CDR3 protein: CASSLARDRPHTYEQYF
D gene: -; V gene: TRBV6-5; clone size: -; J gene: TRBJ1-2; CDR3 DNA: TGTGCCAGCAGTTACAGTAGAGGGGGACGCTATGGCTACACCTTC; CDR3 protein: CASSYSRGGRYGYTF
D gene: TRBD1; V gene: TRBV4-3; clone size: -; J gene: TRBJ2-3; CDR3 DNA: TGCGCCAGCAGCCAAGATCGCCGGGCACAGGGGGCGCGAGATACGCAGTATTTT; CDR3 protein: CASSQDRRAQGARDTQYF
D gene: TRBD2; V gene: TRBV11-3; clone size: -; J gene: TRBJ2-2; CDR3 DNA: TGTGCCAGCAGCCCAGCAGCGGGGGGGCCCCCCGGGGAGCTGTTTTTT; CDR3 protein: CASSPAAGGPPGELFF
D gene: -; V gene: TRBV6-1; clone size: -; J gene: TRBJ2-2; CDR3 DNA: TGTGCCAGTGAAAACGGGGAGCTGTTTTTT; CDR3 protein: CASENGELFF
D gene: TRBD1; V gene: TRBV5-6; clone size: -; J gene: TRBJ2-2; CDR3 DNA: TGTGCCAGCAGCAGGACAGGGGACACCGGGGAGCTGTTTTTT; CDR3 protein: CASSRTGDTGELFF
D gene: -; V gene: TRBV10-1; clone size: -; J gene: TRBJ2-1; CDR3 DNA: TGCGCCAGCAGTGATAGGCCCGGGTTAGGCCGCAATGAGCAGTTCTTC; CDR3 protein: CASSDRPGLGRNEQFF
D gene: -; V gene: TRBV25-1; clone size: -; J gene: TRBJ1-1; CDR3 DNA: TGTGCCAGCAGTGGAACAGGGCTGAACACTGAAGCTTTCTTT; CDR3 protein: CASSGTGLNTEAFF
D gene: -; V gene: TRBV6-5; clone size: -; J gene: TRBJ1-2; CDR3 DNA: TGTGCCAGCAAGGGTTTGACCAGCTATGGCTACACCTTC; CDR3 protein: CASKGLTSYGYTF
D gene: -; V gene: TRBV7-2; clone size: -; J gene: TRBJ2-3; CDR3 DNA: TGTGCCAGCAGCAGGGACCAGCCAGATACGCAGTATTTT; CDR3 protein: CASSRDQPDTQYF
D gene: -; V gene: TRBV2; clone size: -; J gene: TRBJ2-1; CDR3 DNA: TGTGCCAGCAGTGAACATGGGCTAGCAAGGTTTGGCAATGAGCAGTTCTTC; CDR3 protein: CASSEHGLARFGNEQFF
D gene: TRBD2; V gene: TRBV7-3; clone size: -; J gene: TRBJ2-1; CDR3 DNA: TGTGCCAGCAGCGAGTTTCGAAGCGGGGGGGAGCAGTTCTTC; CDR3 protein: CASSEFRSGGEQFF
D gene: TRBD1; V gene: TRBV7-8; clone size: -; J gene: TRBJ2-7; CDR3 DNA: TGTGCCAGCAGCTCATCCGGGACAGGGTCATACGAGCAGTACTTC; CDR3 protein: CASSSSGTGSYEQYF
D gene: TRBD2; V gene: TRBV4-1; clone size: -; J gene: TRBJ2-1; CDR3 DNA: TGCGCCAGCTCGAAAGCGGGGGGGCAGAACAATGAGCAGTTCTTC; CDR3 protein: CASSKAGGQNNEQFF
D gene: TRBD1; V gene: TRBV6-1; clone size: few; J gene: TRBJ1-6; CDR3 DNA: TGTGCCAGCATGCGACAGGGAGTTAATTCACCCCTCCACTTT; CDR3 protein: CASMRQGVNSPLHF
D gene: TRBD2; V gene: TRBV29-1; clone size: few; J gene: TRBJ2-5; CDR3 DNA: TGCAGCGTTGAGTCGACTAGCGGGGAAGAGACCCAGTACTTC; CDR3 protein: CSVESTSGEETQYF
D gene: -; V gene: TRBV2; clone size: -; J gene: TRBJ1-2; CDR3 DNA: TGTGCCAGCGTGCCCCAGGGGTCTGGCGGCTACACCTTC; CDR3 protein: CASVPQGSGGYTF
D gene: -; V gene: TRBV10-3; clone size: -; J gene: TRBJ2-6; CDR3 DNA: TGTGCCATCAGTGAGTCCGGAGTATTGGCCGGGGCCAACGTCCTGACTTTC; CDR3 protein: CAISESGVLAGANVLTF
D gene: -; V gene: TRBV5-1; clone size: -; J gene: TRBJ2-5; CDR3 DNA: TGCGCCAGCAGCTGGGCCCCAGGGGCGGAGACCCAGTACTTC; CDR3 protein: CASSWAPGAETQYF
D gene: TRBD2; V gene: TRBV13; clone size: -; J gene: TRBJ2-1; CDR3 DNA: TGTGCCAGCACCAAGGAGCGGGGTGAGCAGTTCTTC; CDR3 protein: CASTKERGEQFF
D gene: TRBD1; V gene: TRBV7-8; clone size: -; J gene: TRBJ2-6; CDR3 DNA: TGTGCCAGCAGCCCAGAATCCGGGACAGGGGGTGGCTCTGGGGCCAACGTCCTGACTTTC; CDR3 protein: CASSPESGTGGGSGANVLTF
D gene: -; V gene: TRBV19; clone size: large; J gene: TRBJ2-7; CDR3 DNA: TGTGCCAGCTCAGGGAGCAGCGAGCAGTACTTC; CDR3 protein: CASSGSSEQYF
D gene: TRBD1; V gene: TRBV6-4; clone size: -; J gene: TRBJ1-2; CDR3 DNA: TGTGCCAGCAGTGACTCGAGGGGGCTTCCCCATGGCTACACCTTC; CDR3 protein: CASSDSRGLPHGYTF
D gene: TRBD1; V gene: TRBV29-1; clone size: -; J gene: TRBJ2-7; CDR3 DNA: TGCAGCGTAGGGACAGGGGGGGACTACGAGCAGTACTTC; CDR3 protein: CSVGTGGDYEQYF
D gene: -; V gene: TRBV4-3; clone size: -; J gene: TRBJ1-2; CDR3 DNA: TGCGCCAGCAGCCAAGATGAGGGCAGGGTAGCTGGCTACACCTTC; CDR3 protein: CASSQDEGRVAGYTF
D gene: TRBD1; V gene: TRBV5-6; clone size: -; J gene: TRBJ2-5; CDR3 DNA: TGTGCCAGCAGCTTGCAGGGGGCCGTGTTTTTGGAGACCCAGTACTTC; CDR3 protein: CASSLQGAVFLETQYF
D gene: -; V gene: TRBV7-8; clone size: -; J gene: TRBJ1-5; CDR3 DNA: TGTGCCAGCAGCTTAGGGCAGCAGGGCAATCAGCCCCAGCATTTT; CDR3 protein: CASSLGQQGNQPQHF
D gene: TRBD1; V gene: TRBV5-4; clone size: -; J gene: TRBJ2-1; CDR3 DNA: TGTGCCAGCAGCTTCCGTTCGACAGGGGACTACAATGAGCAGTTCTTC; CDR3 protein: CASSFRSTGDYNEQFF
D gene: -; V gene: TRBV29-1; clone size: -; J gene: TRBJ2-4; CDR3 DNA: TGCAGCGTTGTACCAGAAACTAAAAACATTCAGTACTTC; CDR3 protein: CSVVPETKNIQYF
D gene: -; V gene: TRBV9; clone size: -; J gene: TRBJ2-2; CDR3 DNA: TGTGCCAGCAGCGTAGGAGTAACCGGGGAGCTGTTTTTT; CDR3 protein: CASSVGVTGELFF
D gene: -; V gene: TRBV11-2; clone size: -; J gene: TRBJ1-3; CDR3 DNA: TGTGCCAGCAGTTCGTTACAGGGAAACACCATATATTTT; CDR3 protein: CASSSLQGNTIYF
D gene: -; V gene: TRBV7-6; clone size: -; J gene: TRBJ2-5; CDR3 DNA: TGTGCCAGCAGCCCCTTCGACAAGCAAGAGACCCAGTACTTC; CDR3 protein: CASSPFDKQETQYF
D gene: -; V gene: TRBV15; clone size: few; J gene: TRBJ1-5; CDR3 DNA: TGTGCCACCAGCATTACCACCAGCAATCAGCCCCAGCATTTT; CDR3 protein: CATSITTSNQPQHF
D gene: -; V gene: TRBV7-2; clone size: -; J gene: TRBJ2-7; CDR3 DNA: TGTGCCAGCAGCTTAGCCGCGAGAGTAGGCGAGCAGTACTTC; CDR3 protein: CASSLAARVGEQYF
D gene: -; V gene: TRBV10-3; clone size: -; J gene: TRBJ1-1; CDR3 DNA: TGTGCCATCAGGAGCAACACTGAAGCTTTCTTT; CDR3 protein: CAIRSNTEAFF
D gene: -; V gene: TRBV27; clone size: -; J gene: TRBJ1-1; CDR3 DNA: TGTGCCAGCAGTTTGGTCCTTGGCGTTGAAGCTTTCTTT; CDR3 protein: CASSLVLGVEAFF
D gene: TRBD2; V gene: TRBV5-1; clone size: -; J gene: TRBJ2-5; CDR3 DNA: TGCGCCAGCAACCCAGGGACTAGCGTCAGTCGAGAGACCCAGTACTTC; CDR3 protein: CASNPGTSVSRETQYF
D gene: -; V gene: TRBV7-2; clone size: -; J gene: TRBJ1-1; CDR3 DNA: TGTGCCAGCAGCCTGGCGGGGGGTAACACTGAAGCTTTCTTT; CDR3 protein: CASSLAGGNTEAFF
D gene: -; V gene: TRBV9; clone size: -; J gene: TRBJ2-2; CDR3 DNA: TGTGCCAGCAGCCGCACCGGGGAGCTGTTTTTT; CDR3 protein: CASSRTGELFF
D gene: TRBD1; V gene: TRBV6-1; clone size: -; J gene: TRBJ1-1; CDR3 DNA: TGTGCCAGCCTCTTGGGACAGGGGGCAGGAACTGAAGCTTTCTTT; CDR3 protein: CASLLGQGAGTEAFF
D gene: -; V gene: TRBV6-5; clone size: -; J gene: TRBJ1-6; CDR3 DNA: TGTGCCAGCAGTGGAGGGTATAATTCACCCCTCCACTTT; CDR3 protein: CASSGGYNSPLHF